A single sample gave rise to the 17 T cell receptor beta chains below, sequenced in a study of T cell changes during pregnancy in multiple sclerosis. Sequencing was performed with immunoSEQ multiplex PCR; in TCRdb, only in-frame clones are kept and a portion is missing. The sample records approximately 87,000 clones, about 89% being singletons. Sequencing used CD4+ T cells from peripheral blood mononuclear cells, obtained in the second trimester of pregnancy. These TCRs come from a female donor with multiple sclerosis, enrolled in a pregnancy study.

This chain links TRBV6-1 with TRBJ1-2; D gene unclear. The CDR3 runs 15 residues. V lost 5 bases, J lost 3 bases, and 16 bases lay in between. The V gene's germline CDR1 is MNHNS and CDR2 SASEGT. The CDR3 protein is CASSTNSVRHYGYTF. The CDR3 DNA reads TGTGCCAGCAGTACAAACTCGGTCAGGCACTATGGCTACACCTTC.

The chain couples TRBV9 to TRBJ2-3; no definite D call. Germline CDR1 is SGDLS and CDR2 is YYNGEE. There are 12 residues in the CDR3. Trimming removed 2 bases at V and 6 bases at J, with 7 bases between. CDR3 sequence reads: CASSVSADTQYF. DNA for the CDR3: TGTGCCAGCAGCGTGAGTGCCGATACGCAGTATTTT.

This chain connects TRBV5-1 to TRBJ2-5; TRBD1 agrees at 9 bases. The V and J ends lost 7 bases and 5 bases, in that order; junction bases with no gene match: 9. The CDR3 totals 14 residues. The germline V gene encodes CDR1 SGHRS and CDR2 YFSETQ. The DNA of the CDR3 is TGCGCCAGCGCCTCCACAGGGGGCGCCGAGACCCAGTACTTC. It translates to CASASTGGAETQYF.

The CDR3 nucleotides read TGTGCCAGCAGTGTGGTTTCAGGGGGTTTGTATAACTACGAGCAGTACTTC. Translating gives CASSVVSGGLYNYEQYF. V gene TRBV28 combines with J gene TRBJ2-7, with TRBD1 matching over 7 bases. Per germline, CDR1 MDHEN and CDR2 SYDVKM. The junction had 16 bases not matched to a gene; V was cut back by 5 bases and J by 3 bases. The CDR3 length is 17 residues. The whole variable domain, remainder taken from reference TRBV28 and TRBJ2-7, is DVKVTQSSRYLVKRTGEKVFLECVQDMDHENMFWYRQDPGLGLRLIYFSYDVKMKEKGDIPEGYSVSREKKERFSLILESASTNQTSMYLCASSVVSGGLYNYEQYFGPGTRLTVT.

This rearrangement joins TRBV7-2 to TRBJ2-1, with D perhaps TRBD2 (6 bases). CDR3 length: 15 residues. From germline, CDR1 is SGHTA and CDR2 FQGNSA. V was shortened by 1 base and J by 2 bases, with 9 bases between the two germline ends. The chain's CDR3 is CASSLGTTTYNEQFF. CDR3 nucleotides: TGTGCCAGCAGCTTAGGGACTACAACCTACAATGAGCAGTTCTTC.

The chain employs TRBV19 and TRBJ2-5, with TRBD2 as a possible D gene (7 bases). Trimming left V 7 bases short and J 7 bases short, with 19 bases between. The CDR3 consists of 14 residues. Germline V gives CDR1 LNHDA, CDR2 SQIVND (reference sequence). The CDR3 protein is CASTSEGGGGTQYF. The CDR3 DNA reads as TGTGCCAGTACCTCTGAAGGAGGGGGGGGGACCCAGTACTTC.

The rearrangement joins TRBV7-3 to TRBJ2-1, with D hard to call. The CDR3 totals 15 residues. Germline V CDR1 and CDR2: SGHTA, FQGTGA. Trimming cost V 2 bases and J 1 base, with 9 bases left between them. In nucleotides, the CDR3 is TGTGCCAGCAGCTTAGGAGCGCTATCCTACAATGAGCAGTTCTTC. Translating it yields CASSLGALSYNEQFF.

In this sample, this clone turned up once. The chain recombines TRBV25-1 with TRBJ1-2; possible D gene TRBD1, 5 bases. This CDR3 region has 14 residues. Between the trimmed V and J ends, which lost 5 bases and 8 bases, there was a span of 18 bases. Germline CDR1 MGHDK, CDR2 SYGVNS. CDR3 sequence: CASSWVQDTKGYTF. CDR3 in DNA: TGTGCCAGCAGTTGGGTACAGGACACGAAAGGCTACACCTTC.

The chain has TRBV18 and TRBJ2-2; D gene uncertain. The CDR3 totals 16 residues. CDR1 and CDR2 from the germline V gene are KGHSH and LQKENI. Trimming shortened V by 3 bases and J by 4 bases, and 15 bases separated the two germline ends. The CDR3, as DNA: TGTGCCAGCTCACCTGATGCGCTAGTCAGCACCGGGGAGCTGTTTTTT. Protein: CASSPDALVSTGELFF.

The chain joins TRBV7-9 to TRBJ1-2; 9 bases match TRBD1. Germline V gene lookup returns CDR1 SEHNR and CDR2 FQNEAQ (reference sequence). The CDR3 length is 14 residues. The V segment lost 5 bases and the J segment 8 bases; nucleotides outside the gene matches: 9. The CDR3 DNA reads as TGTGCCAGCAGCGGCGGACAGGGGACGAGCGGCTACACCTTC. It codes for CASSGGQGTSGYTF.

The chain is built from TRBV28 and TRBJ1-1; D possibly corresponds to TRBD1 (6 bases). Germline V CDR1 and CDR2: MDHEN, SYDVKM. Trimming pared 7 bases from V and 4 bases from J, leaving 25 bases between. The length of the CDR3 is 17 residues. The CDR3 DNA is TGTGCCAGCACCGTTAATCCCGCGACAGGATTAGGCACTGAAGCTTTCTTT. Translation gives CASTVNPATGLGTEAFF. The full variable domain, its missing parts supplied by reference TRBV28 and TRBJ1-1, is DVKVTQSSRYLVKRTGEKVFLECVQDMDHENMFWYRQDPGLGLRLIYFSYDVKMKEKGDIPEGYSVSREKKERFSLILESASTNQTSMYLCASTVNPATGLGTEAFFGQGTRLTVV.

The DNA of the CDR3 is TGTGCCAGCGCTACTAGCGCGAGCACAGATACGCAGTATTTT. Translation gives CASATSASTDTQYF. The chain is built from TRBV7-9 and TRBJ2-3; TRBD2 agrees at 7 bases. The V and J ends lost 8 bases and 0 bases, in that order; junction bases with no gene match: 5. Germline assignment: CDR1 SEHNR and CDR2 FQNEAQ (reference sequence). This CDR3 has 14 residues. The whole variable domain, filled in from reference TRBV7-9 and TRBJ2-3, reads DTGVSQNPRHKITKRGQNVTFRCDPISEHNRLYWYRQTLGQGPEFLTYFQNEAQLEKSRLLSDRFSAERPKGSFSTLEIQRTEQGDSAMYLCASATSASTDTQYFGPGTRLTVL.

The chain combines TRBV7-2 with TRBJ2-3; 9 positions agree with TRBD2. CDR1 is SGHTA, CDR2 FQGNSA, per germline. The V and J ends lost 2 bases and 2 bases, in that order; junction bases with no gene match: 8. CDR3 size: 17 residues. DNA for the CDR3: TGTGCCAGCAGCTTAAAAGCGGGAGGTTTGGTCACAGATACGCAGTATTTT. Amino acid sequence: CASSLKAGGLVTDTQYF.

This chain connects TRBV11-1 to TRBJ2-2, with D uncertain. V was clipped by 6 bases and J by 6 bases, with 11 bases between them. The CDR3 is 13 residues long. Germline V gives CDR1 SGHAT, CDR2 FQDESV (reference sequence). The DNA for the CDR3 is TGTGCCAGCAGTTCCGTAGTTGCCGGGGAGCTGTTTTTT. Residues: CASSSVVAGELFF. Full variable domain (rest looked up from reference TRBV11-1 and TRBJ2-2): EAEVAQSPRYKITEKSQAVAFWCDPISGHATLYWYRQILGQGPELLVQFQDESVVDDSQLPKDRFSAERLKGVDSTLKIQPAELGDSAMYLCASSSVVAGELFFGEGSRLTVL.

The V call is TRBV19, the J call TRBJ2-1; 10 bases are a match to TRBD2. Germline V CDR1 and CDR2: LNHDA, SQIVND (reference sequence). V was pared by 7 bases and J by 8 bases, with 14 bases of the junction left unmatched. This CDR3 is built from 16 residues. The CDR3 region is CASTGKAGGTPDEQFF. CDR3 coding DNA: TGTGCCAGTACAGGGAAAGCGGGAGGGACTCCGGATGAGCAGTTCTTC.

J is TRBJ1-6 and V is TRBV7-2; D perhaps matches TRBD1 (5 bases). V lost 4 bases and J lost 6, with 13 bases in between. The CDR3 length is 15 residues. Germline values: CDR1 SGHTA, CDR2 FQGNSA. CDR3 sequence: CASSSQATSNSPLHF. CDR3 nucleotides: TGTGCCAGCAGCTCACAGGCGACGTCTAATTCACCCCTCCACTTT. Based on the CDR3 plus reference TRBV7-2 and TRBJ1-6, the full variable domain is GAGVSQSPSNKVTEKGKDVELRCDPISGHTALYWYRQSLGQGLEFLIYFQGNSAPDKSGLPSDRFSAERTGGSVSTLTIQRTQQEDSAVYLCASSSQATSNSPLHFGNGTRLTVT.

For this clone: At one of its ends the junction is not consistent with the germline gene, which may arise from a read error. The chain couples TRBV4-1 to TRBJ1-6; a possible D gene is TRBD1 (6 bases). Germline CDR1 and CDR2: MGHRA and YSYEKL. The CDR3 length is 18 residues. The CDR3 sequence: CASTQREQDSSYNSPLHF. As DNA, the CDR3 is TGCGCCAGCACCCAAAGGGAACAGGACAGCTCCTATAATTCACCCCTCCACTTT.